The present T cell receptor (beta chain) was sequenced within a study of shared clonotypes between healthy human individuals. Libraries were prepared by immunoSEQ multiplex PCR; TCRdb keeps only in-frame clonotypes and omits some of them. The repertoire holds 1.5 million to 2.5 million clones, with about 95% as singletons. V shed 0 bases and J shed 10 bases, with 7 bases lying between them. Germline V gene lookup returns CDR1 SGHDT and CDR2 YYEEEE. CDR3 length: 11 amino acids. CD45RO-negative, CCR7-selected cells formed the naive CD8 fraction, which excluded terminally differentiated effector memory CD45RA+ cells.

The sample comprised naive CD8+ T cells sorted from blood. The chain carries TRBV5-6 and TRBJ1-1, with D possibly TRBD1 on 5 matching bases. The sequence was obtained from a man aged 18 to 35 in good health. The CDR3 DNA sequence: TGTGCCAGCAGCTTGGTGGGGGTAGCTTTCTTT. Its translation: CASSLVGVAFF. Using reference TRBV5-6 and TRBJ1-1 for the parts outside the CDR3, the full variable domain is DAGVTQSPTHLIKTRGQQVTLRCSPKSGHDTVSWYQQALGQGPQFIFQYYEEEERQRGNFPDRFSGHQFPNYSSELNVNALLLGDSALYLCASSLVGVAFFGQGTRLTVV.